This T cell receptor beta chain was recorded in a study of shared clonotypes between healthy human individuals. Comment on this clone: As yet, its antigen is unknown.

Study-level points and caveats: The expectation was that sequencing depth would affect clonotype sharing among donors.

It was CD45RO-negative cells, positively selected for CCR7, that made up naive CD8 cells, with terminally differentiated effector memory CD45RA+ cells excluded. TCRdb's copy holds only in-frame clones and misses some; the assay was immunoSEQ multiplex PCR. The sample lists roughly 2.1 million clones; roughly 91% were seen once. CDR1 is MNHEY and CDR2 is SMNVEV in the germline V gene (reference sequence). The ends lost 2 bases at V and 4 bases at J; junction bases unmatched: 7. This CDR3 has 16 amino acids. The origin of this receptor is a man younger than 35 in good health. Some clones in this sample may be carry-over from other donors' samples. The chain carries TRBV27 and TRBJ1-2; 10 bases map to TRBD1. Sequenced input: naive CD8+ T cells from PBMCs. The CDR3: CASSLGGQGSAYGYTF. CDR3 nucleotides: TGTGCCAGCAGTTTAGGGGGACAGGGGTCTGCCTATGGCTACACCTTC.